Listed below are T cell receptor beta chains from one sample, sequenced in a study of PD-L1 blockade in urothelial cancer. TCRdb keeps only in-frame clones here, not all; method: immunoSEQ multiplex PCR. The sample lists roughly 130,000 clones; roughly 83% were seen once. Sequenced here: PBMCs, sampled around atezolizumab (anti-PD-L1) treatment. These receptors were taken from a man in his fifties with urothelial cancer. Each CDR3 is given with its conserved first and last residue. A D gene is named only where the DNA matches it firmly. Size tells how often a clone was seen (once, few, many) or the class of an expanded clone, and some rows leave it out.

V gene	clone size	D gene	J gene	CDR3 protein	CDR3 DNA
TRBV4-1	NA	TRBD2	TRBJ2-5	CASSQDSGLAGETQYF	TGCGCCAGCAGCCAAGATTCGGGACTAGCGGGAGAGACCCAGTACTTC
TRBV9	NA	TRBD1	TRBJ1-1	CASSVGSGTGGTEAFF	TGTGCCAGCAGCGTAGGAAGTGGGACAGGGGGCACTGAAGCTTTCTTT
TRBV28	NA	NA	TRBJ1-1	CASSLVSLEAFF	TGTGCCAGCAGTTTAGTTTCACTTGAAGCTTTCTTT
TRBV9	once	NA	TRBJ2-7	CASSVGAGKIDEQYF	TGTGCCAGCAGCGTAGGGGCAGGGAAAATCGACGAGCAGTACTTC
TRBV30	once	TRBD1	TRBJ1-2	CAWRERGQGAAGF	TGTGCCTGGAGGGAACGGGGGCAGGGGGCTGCGGGCTTC
TRBV7-9	few	NA	TRBJ2-2	CASSSPLQGTGELFF	TGTGCCAGCAGTTCTCCTCTACAGGGAACCGGGGAGCTGTTTTTT
TRBV19	NA	NA	TRBJ1-4	CASTPGISRTNEKLFF	TGTGCCAGTACCCCCGGTATAAGCAGGACTAATGAAAAACTGTTTTTT
TRBV6-4	NA	NA	TRBJ2-3	CASSGGEDTQYF	TGTGCCAGCAGTGGGGGGGAAGATACGCAGTATTTT
TRBV28	NA	NA	TRBJ2-1	CASGLLDRYNEQFF	TGTGCCAGCGGGTTACTAGATCGCTACAATGAGCAGTTCTTC
TRBV9	few	TRBD1	TRBJ1-1	CASSLTGGIGTEAFF	TGTGCCAGCAGCTTAACAGGGGGAATTGGTACTGAAGCTTTCTTT
TRBV5-4	NA	NA	TRBJ2-1	CASRSLGDEQFF	TGTGCCAGCAGGTCACTGGGAGATGAGCAGTTCTTC
TRBV5-4	NA	TRBD2	TRBJ2-5	CASSQTSGSGKTQYF	TGTGCCAGCAGCCAGACTAGCGGGAGCGGGAAGACCCAGTACTTC
TRBV19	NA	TRBD1	TRBJ2-2	CASRRGGANTGELFF	TGTGCCAGTAGGAGAGGGGGCGCGAACACCGGGGAGCTGTTTTTT
TRBV5-4	once	TRBD1	TRBJ1-2	CASSLRDRGHGYTF	TGTGCCAGCAGCTTGCGGGACAGGGGGCACGGCTACACCTTC
TRBV16	NA	NA	TRBJ1-4	CASSQRHGGTGEKLFF	TGTGCCAGCAGCCAACGCCACGGGGGGACGGGCGAAAAACTGTTTTTT
TRBV2	NA	TRBD2	TRBJ2-7	CASSGLAEPYEQYF	TGTGCCAGCAGTGGACTAGCGGAGCCCTACGAGCAGTACTTC
TRBV6-5	NA	NA	TRBJ1-2	CASSYSRQGDYGYTF	TGTGCCAGCAGTTACTCGAGGCAGGGTGATTATGGCTACACCTTC
TRBV7-2	NA	TRBD2	TRBJ2-7	CASSLGSTSGAYEQYF	TGTGCCAGCAGCCTTGGCTCGACTAGCGGGGCCTACGAGCAGTACTTC
TRBV5-1	NA	TRBD2	TRBJ2-1	CASSHGTSGSGEQFF	TGCGCCAGCAGCCACGGGACTAGCGGATCTGGGGAGCAGTTCTTC
TRBV18	NA	NA	TRBJ2-7	CASSSSGPPYEQYF	TGTGCCAGCTCATCCAGCGGACCTCCCTACGAGCAGTACTTC
TRBV4-1	NA	TRBD2	TRBJ2-5	CASSHLGLAGGFPRETQYF	TGCGCCAGCAGCCACCTGGGACTAGCGGGAGGCTTTCCCAGGGAGACCCAGTACTTC
TRBV19	once	TRBD1	TRBJ1-5	CASSQQGEQPQHF	TGTGCCAGTAGTCAACAGGGGGAACAGCCCCAGCATTTT
TRBV7-8	few	NA	TRBJ1-2	CASSLEVQNYGYTF	TGTGCCAGCAGCTTAGAGGTACAGAACTATGGCTACACCTTC
TRBV19	NA	TRBD1	TRBJ2-1	CASSILQGANEQFF	TGTGCCAGTAGTATCCTACAGGGGGCAAATGAGCAGTTCTTC
TRBV28	NA	NA	TRBJ2-2	CATKKRSSNTGELFF	TGTGCCACCAAGAAGCGCAGCTCTAACACCGGGGAGCTGTTTTTT
TRBV7-6	NA	TRBD1	TRBJ2-5	CASSLWAPGQGGETQYF	TGTGCCAGCAGCTTATGGGCCCCGGGACAGGGAGGAGAGACCCAGTACTTC
TRBV2	NA	NA	TRBJ1-5	CASKRIGDSNQPQHF	TGTGCCAGCAAAAGAATCGGAGATAGCAATCAGCCCCAGCATTTT
TRBV7-8	NA	NA	TRBJ2-5	CASSLGGYLRETQYF	TGTGCCAGCAGCTTAGGGGGCTACCTCCGAGAGACCCAGTACTTC
TRBV6-1	NA	TRBD2	TRBJ2-1	CASSDGTSGFYNEQFF	TGTGCCAGCAGTGACGGGACTAGCGGGTTCTACAATGAGCAGTTCTTC
TRBV28	NA	TRBD1	TRBJ1-3	CASSSMPDRGPSGNTIYF	TGTGCCAGCAGTTCGATGCCAGACAGGGGGCCTTCTGGAAACACCATATATTTT
TRBV7-9	NA	NA	TRBJ1-1	CASSLVSTSNTEAFF	TGTGCCAGCAGCTTAGTGAGTACCTCGAACACTGAAGCTTTCTTT
TRBV19	NA	TRBD2	TRBJ2-3	CASSMWREYTDTQYF	TGTGCCAGTAGTATGTGGCGGGAGTACACAGATACGCAGTATTTT
TRBV4-1	NA	NA	TRBJ2-3	CASSQGQLSRTDTQYF	TGCGCCAGCAGCCAAGGACAGCTCTCCCGAACAGATACGCAGTATTTT
TRBV28	NA	NA	TRBJ2-5	CASSLGLEWPQYF	TGTGCCAGCAGTTTGGGTCTAGAGTGGCCCCAGTACTTC
TRBV19	NA	TRBD1	TRBJ2-7	CASSITGGRSYEQYF	TGTGCCAGTAGTATAACAGGGGGAAGGTCCTACGAGCAGTACTTC
TRBV2	few	NA	TRBJ2-5	CASSVDRVETQYF	TGTGCCAGCAGTGTGGACAGAGTAGAGACCCAGTACTTC
TRBV28	NA	NA	TRBJ2-5	CASSRRRDPPETQYF	TGTGCCAGCAGTCGGCGCAGGGATCCGCCGGAGACCCAGTACTTC
TRBV5-1	NA	NA	TRBJ2-6	CASSPEGAGGYSGANVLTF	TGCGCCAGCAGCCCGGAGGGGGCGGGGGGATACTCTGGGGCCAACGTCCTGACTTTC
TRBV28	NA	NA	TRBJ1-2	CASSGPLNYGYTF	TGTGCCAGCAGTGGCCCTTTAAACTATGGCTACACCTTC
TRBV13	NA	NA	TRBJ1-5	CASSRSGGWSNQPQHF	TGTGCCAGCAGCCGTAGTGGGGGCTGGAGCAATCAGCCCCAGCATTTT
TRBV23-1	NA	TRBD1	TRBJ1-5	CASSQSGQRQPQHF	TGCGCCAGCAGTCAATCGGGACAGAGGCAGCCCCAGCATTTT
TRBV9	NA	TRBD2	TRBJ2-4	CASSILGGDENIQYF	TGTGCCAGCAGCATCCTCGGGGGGGATGAAAACATTCAGTACTTC
TRBV9	NA	NA	TRBJ2-1	CASSVLASNEQFF	TGTGCCAGCAGCGTTCTAGCAAGCAATGAGCAGTTCTTC
TRBV19	NA	NA	TRBJ2-2	CASERRVGTGELFF	TGTGCCAGTGAACGGAGGGTGGGAACCGGGGAGCTGTTTTTT
TRBV5-1	NA	NA	TRBJ2-3	CASSLGAVSRTDTQYF	TGCGCCAGCAGCTTGGGGGCAGTCTCTCGCACAGATACGCAGTATTTT
TRBV11-2	NA	NA	TRBJ2-4	CASSLDGMGDLAKNIQYF	TGTGCCAGCAGCTTAGATGGAATGGGAGACCTAGCCAAAAACATTCAGTACTTC
TRBV7-2	NA	TRBD2	TRBJ2-3	CASSLGSGVGDTQYF	TGTGCCAGCAGCTTGGGTAGCGGGGTGGGAGATACGCAGTATTTT
TRBV28	NA	NA	TRBJ1-5	CASRPPHSQPQHF	TGTGCCAGCAGGCCACCCCACAGTCAACCCCAGCATTTT
TRBV6-5	NA	NA	TRBJ1-4	CASSYSNRGNEKLFF	TGTGCCAGCAGTTACTCGAATCGGGGAAATGAAAAACTGTTTTTT
TRBV4-2	NA	TRBD1	TRBJ1-5	CASSPGQGRQPQHF	TGTGCCAGCAGCCCTGGACAGGGTAGACAGCCCCAGCATTTT
TRBV7-3	NA	TRBD1	TRBJ2-5	CASSSQGDLRGQTQYF	TGTGCCAGCAGCTCCCAGGGGGATTTGCGAGGGCAGACCCAGTACTTC
TRBV29-1	NA	NA	TRBJ1-5	CSVKTGYSNQPQHF	TGCAGCGTAAAAACAGGTTATAGCAATCAGCCCCAGCATTTT
TRBV19	NA	TRBD2	TRBJ2-5	CASRGTSLETQYF	TGTGCCAGTAGGGGGACTAGCTTGGAGACCCAGTACTTC
TRBV10-2	NA	TRBD2	TRBJ2-1	CASRLAGGPSNEQFF	TGCGCCAGCAGGTTAGCGGGAGGGCCGAGCAATGAGCAGTTCTTC
TRBV9	NA	NA	TRBJ1-4	CASSVGFRSKNEKLFF	TGTGCCAGCAGCGTAGGTTTTAGATCTAAAAATGAAAAACTGTTTTTT
TRBV19	few	NA	TRBJ2-5	CASSIEGGGRLKTQYF	TGTGCCAGTAGTATAGAGGGGGGGGGCAGGTTAAAGACCCAGTACTTC
TRBV19	many	NA	TRBJ2-7	CASSIPEQYF	TGTGCCAGTAGTATCCCTGAGCAGTACTTC
TRBV5-5	NA	NA	TRBJ1-4	CASSLAWQSNEKLFF	TGTGCCAGCAGCTTGGCGTGGCAGTCTAATGAAAAACTGTTTTTT
TRBV15	few	TRBD1	TRBJ2-1	CATSPRTGVGNEQFF	TGTGCCACCAGCCCCAGGACAGGGGTGGGCAATGAGCAGTTCTTC
TRBV5-4	NA	TRBD2	TRBJ2-7	CASSGTSGSYEQYF	TGTGCCAGCAGCGGGACTAGTGGGTCCTACGAGCAGTACTTC